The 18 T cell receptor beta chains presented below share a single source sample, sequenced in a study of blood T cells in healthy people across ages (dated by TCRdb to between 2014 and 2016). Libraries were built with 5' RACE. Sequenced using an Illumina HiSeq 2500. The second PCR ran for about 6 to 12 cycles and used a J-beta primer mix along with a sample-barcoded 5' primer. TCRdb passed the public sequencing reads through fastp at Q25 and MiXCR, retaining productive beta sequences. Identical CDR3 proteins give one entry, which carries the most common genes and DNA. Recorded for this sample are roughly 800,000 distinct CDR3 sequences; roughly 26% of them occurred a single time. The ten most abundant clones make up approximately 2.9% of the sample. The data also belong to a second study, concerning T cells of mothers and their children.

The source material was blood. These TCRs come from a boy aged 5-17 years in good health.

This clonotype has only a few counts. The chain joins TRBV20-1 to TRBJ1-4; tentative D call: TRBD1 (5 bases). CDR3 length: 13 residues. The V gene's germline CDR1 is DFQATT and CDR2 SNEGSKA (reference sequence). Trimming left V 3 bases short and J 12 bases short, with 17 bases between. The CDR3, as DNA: TGCAGTGCTAGTTGGGACGGCCGCTCGGAACTGTTTTTT. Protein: CSASWDGRSELFF.

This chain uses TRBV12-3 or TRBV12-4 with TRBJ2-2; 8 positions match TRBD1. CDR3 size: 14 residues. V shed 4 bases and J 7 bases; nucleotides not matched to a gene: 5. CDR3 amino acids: CASSWQGAGGELFF. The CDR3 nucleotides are TGTGCCAGCAGTTGGCAGGGGGCTGGCGGGGAGCTGTTTTTT.

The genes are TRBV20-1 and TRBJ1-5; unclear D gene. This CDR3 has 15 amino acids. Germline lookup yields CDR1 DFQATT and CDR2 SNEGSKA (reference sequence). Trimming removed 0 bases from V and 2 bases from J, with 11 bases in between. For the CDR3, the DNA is TGCAGTGCTAGAGACCGCAGGTTTGGCAATCAGCCCCAGCATTTT. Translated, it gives CSARDRRFGNQPQHF.

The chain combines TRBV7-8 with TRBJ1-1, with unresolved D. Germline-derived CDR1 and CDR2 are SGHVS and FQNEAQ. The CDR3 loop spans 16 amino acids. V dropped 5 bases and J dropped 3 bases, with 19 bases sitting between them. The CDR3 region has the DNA TGTGCCAGCAGCCGTCAACCCCAGGTGGGAGACACTGAAGCTTTCTTT. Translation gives CASSRQPQVGDTEAFF.

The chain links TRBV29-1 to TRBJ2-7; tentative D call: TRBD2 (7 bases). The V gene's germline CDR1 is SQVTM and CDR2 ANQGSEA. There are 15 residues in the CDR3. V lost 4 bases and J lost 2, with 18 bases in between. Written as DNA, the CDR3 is TGCAGCGTTGTGGCCCCCGGGGGGCTCCCCTACGAGCAGTACTTC. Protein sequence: CSVVAPGGLPYEQYF.

CDR3 nucleotides: TGTGCCAGCAGCTTCCAGGGACAGGGCACGGAGACCCAGTACTTC. Its protein product is CASSFQGQGTETQYF. The chain combines TRBV7-2 with TRBJ2-5; 9 bases are a match to TRBD1. Trimming took 3 bases from V and 5 from J; bases not matched to a gene: 7. The CDR3 loop spans 15 amino acids. The V gene's germline CDR1 is SGHTA and CDR2 FQGNSA.

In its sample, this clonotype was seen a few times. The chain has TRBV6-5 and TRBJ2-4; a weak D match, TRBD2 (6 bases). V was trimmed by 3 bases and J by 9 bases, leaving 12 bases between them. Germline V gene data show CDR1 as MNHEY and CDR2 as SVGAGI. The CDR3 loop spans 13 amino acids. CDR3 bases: TGTGCCAGCAGTTATGACTGGAGGGGCATTCAGTACTTC. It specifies CASSYDWRGIQYF.

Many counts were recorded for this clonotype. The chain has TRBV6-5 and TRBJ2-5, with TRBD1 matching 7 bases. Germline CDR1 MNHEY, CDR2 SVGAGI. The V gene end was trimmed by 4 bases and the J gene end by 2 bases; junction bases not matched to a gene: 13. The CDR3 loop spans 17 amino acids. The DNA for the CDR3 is TGTGCCAGCAGTTCTCGCTTGGGTAGGGGGCAACAAGAGACCCAGTACTTC. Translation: CASSSRLGRGQQETQYF.

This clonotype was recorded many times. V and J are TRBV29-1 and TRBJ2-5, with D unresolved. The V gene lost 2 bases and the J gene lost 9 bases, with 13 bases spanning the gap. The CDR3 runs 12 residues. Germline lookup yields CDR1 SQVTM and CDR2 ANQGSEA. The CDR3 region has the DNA TGCAGCGTTGAATCTGAAAGAGACTCCCAGTACTTC. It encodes CSVESERDSQYF.

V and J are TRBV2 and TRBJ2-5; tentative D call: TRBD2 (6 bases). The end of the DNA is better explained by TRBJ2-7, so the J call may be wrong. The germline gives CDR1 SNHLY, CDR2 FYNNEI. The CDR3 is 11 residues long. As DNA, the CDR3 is TGTGCCAGCAGTGTAGCGGCCGAGCAGTACTTC. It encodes CASSVAAEQYF.

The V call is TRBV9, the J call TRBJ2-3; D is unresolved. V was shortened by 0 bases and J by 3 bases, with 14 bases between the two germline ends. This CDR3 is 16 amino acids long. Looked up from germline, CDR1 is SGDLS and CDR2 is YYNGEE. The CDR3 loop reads CASSVEGVRSTDTQYF. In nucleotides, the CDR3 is TGTGCCAGCAGCGTAGAAGGCGTAAGGTCAACAGATACGCAGTATTTT.

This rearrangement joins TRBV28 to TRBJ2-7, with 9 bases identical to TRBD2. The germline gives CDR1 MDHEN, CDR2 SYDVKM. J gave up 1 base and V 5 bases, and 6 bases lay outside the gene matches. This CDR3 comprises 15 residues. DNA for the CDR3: TGTGCCAGCAGTACCCCGACTAGCGGTTCCTACGAGCAGTACTTC. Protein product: CASSTPTSGSYEQYF.

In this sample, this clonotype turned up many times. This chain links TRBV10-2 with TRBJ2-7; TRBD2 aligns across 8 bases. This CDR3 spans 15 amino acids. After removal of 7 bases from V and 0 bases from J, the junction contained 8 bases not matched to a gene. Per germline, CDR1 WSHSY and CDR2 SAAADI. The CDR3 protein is CASNPSGGSSYEQYF. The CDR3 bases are TGCGCCAGCAACCCAAGCGGGGGAAGCTCCTACGAGCAGTACTTC.

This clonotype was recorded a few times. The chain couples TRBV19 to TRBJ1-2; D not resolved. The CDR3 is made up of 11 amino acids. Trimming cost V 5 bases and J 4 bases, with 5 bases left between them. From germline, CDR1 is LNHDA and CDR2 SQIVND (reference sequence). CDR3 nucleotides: TGTGCCAGTAGTGTGTCCTATGGCTACACCTTC. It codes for CASSVSYGYTF.

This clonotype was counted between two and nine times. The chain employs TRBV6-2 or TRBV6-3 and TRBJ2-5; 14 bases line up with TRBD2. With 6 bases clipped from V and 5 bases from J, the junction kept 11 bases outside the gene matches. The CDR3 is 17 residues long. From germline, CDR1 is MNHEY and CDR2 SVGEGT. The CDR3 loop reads CASSRRTSGGPEETQYF. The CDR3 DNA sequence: TGTGCCAGCAGCCGACGGACTAGCGGGGGGCCGGAGGAGACCCAGTACTTC.

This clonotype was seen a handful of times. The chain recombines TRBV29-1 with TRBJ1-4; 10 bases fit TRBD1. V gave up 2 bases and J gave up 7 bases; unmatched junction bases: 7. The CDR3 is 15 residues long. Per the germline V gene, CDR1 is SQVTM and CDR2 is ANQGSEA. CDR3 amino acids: CSVESRTGGGEKLFF. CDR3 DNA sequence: TGCAGCGTTGAATCCCGGACAGGGGGAGGTGAAAAACTGTTTTTT.

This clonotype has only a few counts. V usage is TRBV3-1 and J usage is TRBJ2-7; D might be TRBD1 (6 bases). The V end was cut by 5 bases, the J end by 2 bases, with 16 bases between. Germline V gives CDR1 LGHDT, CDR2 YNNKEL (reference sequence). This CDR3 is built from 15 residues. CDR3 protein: CASSSDRDIPYEQYF. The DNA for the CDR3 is TGTGCCAGCAGCTCAGATCGGGACATTCCCTACGAGCAGTACTTC.

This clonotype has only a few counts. CDR3 residues: CASSEATEKLFF. In nucleotides, the CDR3 is TGTGCCAGCAGCGAAGCGACAGAAAAACTGTTTTTT. V gene TRBV11-1 combines with J gene TRBJ1-4; no clear D gene. Germline V gives CDR1 SGHAT, CDR2 FQDESV (reference sequence). This CDR3 region has 12 residues. Trimming cost V 5 bases and J 8 bases, with 9 bases left between them.